The source of this TCR beta chain is a study of cytomegalovirus exposure and HLA in healthy donors. Study findings and constraints: Associated with cytomegalovirus, according to the listing, were around 170 TCR beta chains. Confirmation in vitro established that a few CMV-associated chains were specific for CMV antigens.

Comment on this clone: No antigen is known for it.

The CDR3 covers 15 residues. Germline-derived CDR1 and CDR2 are SEHNR and FQNEAQ (reference sequence). Trimming removed 5 bases from V and 5 bases from J; junction bases left unmatched: 4. With 60 Vbeta and 13 Jbeta primers, the PCR was carried out. In the original analysis: Counted up in a later analysis, unique TCR beta chains came to about 80 million, with about 10 million shared. Libraries were prepared by immunoSEQ multiplex PCR; TCRdb keeps only in-frame clonotypes and omits some of them. That table furnishes V, J and clone size, whereas the DNA furnished D and trimming. The repertoire holds some 120,000 clones, with about three quarters as singletons.

Sequencing input: PBMCs. This rearrangement joins TRBV7-9 to TRBJ2-2, with 11 bases aligning to TRBD1. This TCR was recovered from a human donor in good health. The CDR3 coding sequence is TGTGCCAGCAGCCCCGGGACAGGGGGTACCGGGGAGCTGTTTTTT. It specifies CASSPGTGGTGELFF.